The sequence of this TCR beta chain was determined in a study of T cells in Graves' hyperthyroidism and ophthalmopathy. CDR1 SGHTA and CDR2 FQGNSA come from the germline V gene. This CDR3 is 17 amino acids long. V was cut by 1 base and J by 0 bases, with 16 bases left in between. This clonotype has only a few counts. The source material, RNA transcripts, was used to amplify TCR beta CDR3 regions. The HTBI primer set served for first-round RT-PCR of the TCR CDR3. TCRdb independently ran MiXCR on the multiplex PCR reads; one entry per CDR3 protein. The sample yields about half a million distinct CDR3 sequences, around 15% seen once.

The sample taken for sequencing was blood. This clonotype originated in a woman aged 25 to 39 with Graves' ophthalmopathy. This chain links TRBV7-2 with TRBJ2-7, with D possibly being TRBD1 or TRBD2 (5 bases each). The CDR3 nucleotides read TGTGCCAGCAGCTTAGTGGCTAGCAGTGGGGCCTCCTACGAGCAGTACTTC. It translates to CASSLVASSGASYEQYF. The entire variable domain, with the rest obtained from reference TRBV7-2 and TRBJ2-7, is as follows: GAGVSQSPSNKVTEKGKDVELRCDPISGHTALYWYRQSLGQGLEFLIYFQGNSAPDKSGLPSDRFSAERTGGSVSTLTIQRTQQEDSAVYLCASSLVASSGASYEQYFGPGTRLTVT.